This T cell receptor (beta chain) was identified in a study of cytomegalovirus exposure and HLA in healthy donors. The wider study: Earlier, 150 million to 200 million T cells were analyzed, and 90 million to 140 million unique TCR beta sequences were found among them.

The germline V gene encodes CDR1 SQVTM and CDR2 ANQGSEA. Trimming removed 7 bases from V and 0 bases from J, with 15 bases in between. The CDR3 is 15 amino acids. PCR employed 60 Vbeta and 13 Jbeta primers. Sequenced by immunoSEQ multiplex PCR; TCRdb stores in-frame clones only, minus some. Found here are over 150,000 clones, about 71% of them singletons; the top ten hold approximately 2.8%. Findings and caveats of the study: Most subjects had HLA-A and HLA-B alleles reportedly predicted accurately by TCR beta sequences.

On this clone itself: Its specificity is unknown.

Sequencing was done on a sample of PBMCs. The TCR was taken from a woman younger than 45 in good health and CMV-seronegative. The V call is TRBV29-1, the J call TRBJ2-2, with D perhaps TRBD2 (5 bases). The CDR3 nucleotides read TGCAGCGCCTCTTCAAGCGGAACGAACACCGGGGAGCTGTTTTTT. Residues: CSASSSGTNTGELFF.